The entry below describes one T cell receptor (beta chain). Its specificity is not known. Alongside a J-beta primer mix, a sample-barcoded 5' primer served in a second PCR lasting roughly 6 to 11 cycles. TCRdb re-analysed the 5' RACE reads in MiXCR, keeping a single row per CDR3 protein. The sample consists of 900,000 to 950,000 distinct CDR3 sequences, about 28% of them appearing once. These data originate in a study of blood T cells in healthy people across ages. Study outcomes and limitations: Long-lived donors exceeded aged donors in naive CD4+ cells and diversity.

V lost 6 bases and J lost 0; bases outside the gene matches: 1. This CDR3 spans 14 amino acids. Germline V gene lookup returns CDR1 MDHEN and CDR2 SYDVKM. Donors each provided about 9.5 milliliters of peripheral blood. Every sample gave at least 5 micrograms of total RNA when it was extracted. These same records also appear under a second study, on T cells of mothers and their children. That study adds: The study recruited three healthy Caucasian mothers and their six children as donors.

The chain couples TRBV28 to TRBJ2-1; 8 bases align to TRBD2. The clonotype was recovered from a woman aged 40 to 50 in good health. Sequenced material: blood. CDR3 DNA: TGTGCCAGCAGGACTAGCGTCTCCTACAATGAGCAGTTCTTC. Translated, it gives CASRTSVSYNEQFF.